The 27 T cell receptor beta chains below come from one sample, sequenced in a study of OX40 agonist ivuxolimab in advanced cancers. The table came from immunoSEQ multiplex PCR; TCRdb's copy has only in-frame clones and leaves some out. The table lists approximately 98,000 clones, about four fifths of them singletons, with approximately 5% in the top ten. Sequencing was performed on CD4+ or CD8+ T cells sorted from blood, taken in a trial of the OX40 agonist ivuxolimab. These TCRs come from an adult with an advanced solid tumor such as melanoma, head and neck, liver or kidney cancer.

V and J are TRBV4-2 and TRBJ1-5, with 8 bases fitting TRBD1. The CDR3 contains 15 residues. CDR1 is LGHNA, CDR2 YNFKEQ, per germline. V was clipped by 4 bases and J by 4 bases; unmatched bases: 6. CDR3 amino acids: CASSPRTGQNQPQHF. CDR3 in DNA: TGTGCCAGCAGCCCCCGGACAGGGCAAAATCAGCCCCAGCATTTT.

The chain joins TRBV2 to TRBJ2-6; 12 bases map to TRBD2. The V and J ends lost 7 bases and 1 base, in that order; junction bases with no gene match: 8. The CDR3 extends over 18 amino acids. CDR1 SNHLY and CDR2 FYNNEI come from the germline V gene. Here the CDR3 reads CASTRLAGDLSGANVLTF. In DNA form, the CDR3 reads TGTGCCAGCACACGACTAGCGGGAGATCTTTCTGGGGCCAACGTCCTGACTTTC.

The chain employs TRBV5-8 and TRBJ1-2, with 9 nucleotides matching TRBD1. The CDR3 has 14 residues. Germline-derived CDR1 and CDR2 are SGHTS and YDEGEE. V was clipped by 3 bases and J by 7 bases; unmatched bases: 7. The CDR3 nucleotides read TGTGCCAGCAGCTGGGCCGGGACAGGGCCTGGCTACACCTTC. This encodes CASSWAGTGPGYTF.

This chain uses TRBV16 with TRBJ2-1; 9 bases line up with TRBD2. The CDR3 has 16 residues. The germline V gene encodes CDR1 KGHSY and CDR2 FQNENV. The V segment lost 2 bases and the J segment 6 bases; nucleotides outside the gene matches: 8. The DNA of the CDR3 is TGTGCCAGCAGCCAAGGGAGCGGGAGGAGGAGCAATGAGCAGTTCTTC. Translating it yields CASSQGSGRRSNEQFF.

As for this clone: At one end the junction does not follow the germline gene, possibly because of a read error. This chain joins TRBV18 and TRBJ2-7; TRBD2 agrees at 8 bases. Germline V gene lookup returns CDR1 KGHSH and CDR2 LQKENI. This CDR3 is built from 14 residues. The DNA of the CDR3 is TGTGCCAGCTCACCACGGCACAAAATAGCGGGAACCACCTTC. This encodes CASSPRHKIAGTTF.

This clone was picked up a small number of times. The chain recombines TRBV30 with TRBJ2-1; the D call may be TRBD1 or TRBD2 (5 bases each). The V and J ends lost 3 bases and 12 bases respectively, with 27 bases between them. The germline gives CDR1 GTSNPN, CDR2 SVGIG (reference sequence). The CDR3 extends over 16 amino acids. CDR3 in amino acids: CAWSTWSQPRPGRQFF. The CDR3 DNA is TGTGCCTGGAGCACCTGGTCCCAACCGCGGCCGGGACGGCAGTTCTTC. The full variable domain, its missing parts supplied by reference TRBV30 and TRBJ2-1, is SQTIHQWPATLVQPVGSPLSLECTVEGTSNPNLYWYRQAAGRGLQLLFYSVGIGQISSEVPQNLSASRPQDRQFILSSKKLLLSDSGFYLCAWSTWSQPRPGRQFFGPGTRLTVL.

The chain employs TRBV7-9 and TRBJ2-5; a weak D match, TRBD1 (7 bases). The germline gives CDR1 SEHNR, CDR2 FQNEAQ (reference sequence). Trimming pared 9 bases from V and 4 bases from J, leaving 15 bases between. The CDR3 has 13 amino acids. The DNA of the CDR3 is TGTGCCAGTTACAGGGGACTGCCAGAGACCCAGTACTTC. As protein: CASYRGLPETQYF.

The chain has TRBV6-6 and TRBJ1-1, with D tentatively TRBD1 (5 bases). The CDR3 is 13 amino acids. Trimming removed 0 bases at V and 6 bases at J, with 8 bases between. Germline V gene lookup returns CDR1 MNHNY and CDR2 SVGAGI (reference sequence). CDR3 sequence reads: CASSYSRGAEAFF. Written as DNA, the CDR3 is TGTGCCAGCAGTTACTCGAGGGGCGCTGAAGCTTTCTTT.

J is TRBJ2-7 and V is TRBV27; D not certain. V was cut by 0 bases and J by 5 bases, with 14 bases left in between. CDR3 size: 15 residues. CDR1 and CDR2 from the germline V gene are MNHEY and SMNVEV (reference sequence). CDR3 protein: CASSLSVDPDHEQYF. For the CDR3, the DNA is TGTGCCAGCAGTTTATCGGTAGACCCGGACCACGAGCAGTACTTC.

This chain connects TRBV27 to TRBJ2-7; D possibly corresponds to TRBD2 (5 bases). The CDR3 consists of 15 residues. Germline loops: CDR1 MNHEY, CDR2 SMNVEV (reference sequence). V shed 2 bases and J shed 2 bases, with 13 bases lying between them. The CDR3 DNA follows: TGTGCCAGCAGTTTAGGCGGGCCCCCAGCCTACGAGCAGTACTTC. Amino acid sequence: CASSLGGPPAYEQYF.

The chain recombines TRBV9 with TRBJ2-7; D is unclear. Between the trimmed V and J ends, which lost 0 bases and 0 bases, there was a span of 7 bases. This CDR3 comprises 14 residues. The germline CDR1 and CDR2 sequences are SGDLS and YYNGEE. The CDR3 loop is CASSVAPSSYEQYF. CDR3 in DNA: TGTGCCAGCAGCGTAGCCCCCAGCTCCTACGAGCAGTACTTC.

V and J are TRBV5-8 and TRBJ1-2; D is unresolved. The germline gives CDR1 SGHTS, CDR2 YDEGEE. Trimming left V 2 bases short and J 4 bases short, with 12 bases between. The CDR3 spans 14 residues. The CDR3 sequence is CASSFQSRIYGYTF. The CDR3 nucleotides are TGTGCCAGCAGCTTTCAGTCCAGGATCTATGGCTACACCTTC. The variable domain in full, with the rest retrieved from reference TRBV5-8 and TRBJ1-2, is EAGVTQSPTHLIKTRGQQATLRCSPISGHTSVYWYQQALGLGLQFLLWYDEGEERNRGNFPPRFSGRQFPNYSSELNVNALELEDSALYLCASSFQSRIYGYTFGSGTRLTVV.

The rearrangement links TRBV5-6 to TRBJ2-7; 8 bases agree with TRBD2. Unmatched junction bases numbered 8, after V lost 3 bases and J lost 0 bases. The CDR3 covers 16 residues. The germline gives CDR1 SGHDT, CDR2 YYEEEE. The CDR3 spells CASSWGVLAGSYEQYF. The CDR3 nucleotides are TGTGCCAGCAGCTGGGGGGTGCTAGCGGGCTCCTACGAGCAGTACTTC. Full variable domain (remainder filled in from reference TRBV5-6 and TRBJ2-7): DAGVTQSPTHLIKTRGQQVTLRCSPKSGHDTVSWYQQALGQGPQFIFQYYEEEERQRGNFPDRFSGHQFPNYSSELNVNALLLGDSALYLCASSWGVLAGSYEQYFGPGTRLTVT.

The CDR3 loop reads CARSLVRDHGYTF. As DNA, the CDR3 is TGTGCCAGAAGCTTGGTCCGGGATCATGGCTACACCTTC. The chain combines TRBV5-3 with TRBJ1-2; no clear D. TRBV5-3 is an open reading frame, and its role is uncertain. V was clipped by 0 bases and J by 6 bases, with 9 bases between them. This CDR3 is 13 amino acids long.

This clone has just one count. This chain links TRBV10-2 with TRBJ1-2; 12 nucleotides align to TRBD1. Germline CDR1 is WSHSY and CDR2 is SAAADI. This CDR3 comprises 17 residues. V shed 0 bases and J 4 bases; nucleotides not matched to a gene: 6. The CDR3 loop is CASSESRDRGRVYGYTF. The DNA of the CDR3 is TGCGCCAGCAGTGAGTCCCGGGACAGGGGGCGAGTCTATGGCTACACCTTC.

The chain carries TRBV7-8 and TRBJ1-5, with unresolved D. Trimming left V 0 bases short and J 3 bases short, with 6 bases between. Germline V gives CDR1 SGHVS, CDR2 FQNEAQ. This CDR3 has 14 amino acids. This chain's CDR3 is CASSLASNNQPQHF. The DNA of the CDR3 is TGTGCCAGCAGCTTAGCGTCCAACAATCAGCCCCAGCATTTT.

The V gene is TRBV7-6, the J gene TRBJ2-4; D is possibly TRBD1 (7 bases). Germline CDR1 SGHVS, CDR2 FNYEAQ. The germline V and J ends were trimmed by 5 bases and 3 bases, with 20 bases remaining between them. This CDR3 comprises 17 residues. This chain's CDR3 is CASSDWRRGQIKNIQYF. DNA for the CDR3: TGTGCCAGCAGCGATTGGCGGAGGGGGCAGATCAAAAACATTCAGTACTTC.

The chain recombines TRBV19 with TRBJ1-2; D gene unclear. From germline, CDR1 is LNHDA and CDR2 SQIVND (reference sequence). The CDR3 has 15 amino acids. V dropped 6 bases and J dropped 3 bases, with 17 bases sitting between them. CDR3: CASSLSGARDYGYTF. CDR3 DNA: TGTGCCAGTAGCCTCAGCGGAGCCCGTGACTATGGCTACACCTTC.

The chain combines TRBV7-6 with TRBJ2-7; 11 nucleotides match TRBD1. The CDR3 is made up of 15 amino acids. Germline loops: CDR1 SGHVS, CDR2 FNYEAQ. Germline trimming cut 5 bases from V and 3 bases from J; bases unmatched to any gene: 6. The CDR3 here is CASSVRTGGNYEQYF. CDR3 coding DNA: TGTGCCAGCAGCGTCCGGACAGGGGGCAACTACGAGCAGTACTTC.

The chain links TRBV7-9 to TRBJ2-5, with D perhaps matching TRBD1 (7 bases). The germline V gene has CDR1 SEHNR and CDR2 FQNEAQ (reference sequence). The CDR3 contains 15 residues. Trimming took 8 bases from V and 1 from J, leaving 17 bases between them. CDR3 sequence reads: CASEDRRGVQETQYF. CDR3 sequence (DNA): TGTGCCAGCGAGGACAGGAGGGGGGTCCAAGAGACCCAGTACTTC.

This chain connects TRBV4-2 to TRBJ2-1; no firm D call. Germline loops: CDR1 LGHNA, CDR2 YNFKEQ. The CDR3 covers 12 residues. V was cut by 1 base and J by 9 bases, with 7 bases left in between. The CDR3 loop is CASSQAHGEQFF. The CDR3 region has the DNA TGTGCCAGCAGCCAAGCTCACGGTGAGCAGTTCTTC.

The chain employs TRBV29-1 and TRBJ1-2; 7 nucleotides align to TRBD1. V gave up 0 bases and J gave up 1 base; unmatched junction bases: 17. CDR1 is SQVTM, CDR2 ANQGSEA, per germline. There are 19 residues in the CDR3. The CDR3 region is CSVEDRSTGAYLLNYGYTF. The CDR3 coding sequence is TGCAGCGTTGAAGATCGGTCCACAGGGGCCTATCTTCTTAACTATGGCTACACCTTC.

The chain is built from TRBV15 and TRBJ1-1; 8 bases are shared with TRBD1. This CDR3 spans 14 amino acids. Trimming took 2 bases from V and 5 from J; bases not matched to a gene: 4. In germline, CDR1 is LNHNV, CDR2 YYDKDF (reference sequence). In DNA, the CDR3 is TGTGCCACCAGCAGAAACAGGGGGGGTACTGAAGCTTTCTTT. It specifies CATSRNRGGTEAFF.

V usage is TRBV19 and J usage is TRBJ1-5, with 7 bases identical to TRBD1. The germline CDR1 and CDR2 sequences are LNHDA and SQIVND (reference sequence). The CDR3 totals 15 residues. V trimming: 4 bases; J trimming: 2 bases; junction bases outside the gene matches: 5. DNA of the CDR3: TGTGCCAGTAGTACCGGGACAGCACGCAATCAGCCCCAGCATTTT. This codes for CASSTGTARNQPQHF. The entire variable domain, with the rest obtained from reference TRBV19 and TRBJ1-5, is as follows: DGGITQSPKYLFRKEGQNVTLSCEQNLNHDAMYWYRQDPGQGLRLIYYSQIVNDFQKGDIAEGYSVSREKKESFPLTVTSAQKNPTAFYLCASSTGTARNQPQHFGDGTRLSIL.

This clone was observed a few times. The chain links TRBV13 to TRBJ1-6, with D possibly being TRBD1 (5 bases). Deletions cut 0 bases from V and 10 bases from J, with 10 bases between. The CDR3 extends over 14 amino acids. CDR1 is PRHDT and CDR2 is FYEKMQ in the germline V gene (reference sequence). The CDR3 spells CASSLGRVSSPLHF. CDR3 DNA sequence: TGTGCCAGCAGCTTAGGCAGGGTCTCCTCACCCCTCCACTTT.

The rearrangement links TRBV27 to TRBJ1-5, with a possible D match to TRBD1 (5 bases). Trimming removed 2 bases from V and 1 base from J, with 9 bases in between. The germline V gene encodes CDR1 MNHEY and CDR2 SMNVEV (reference sequence). The CDR3 extends over 15 amino acids. The CDR3 DNA reads as TGTGCCAGCAGTTTACAGGGATGGAGCAATCAGCCCCAGCATTTT. Translation: CASSLQGWSNQPQHF.

In this sample, this clone turned up many times. The chain carries TRBV6-5 and TRBJ1-4, with D uncertain. The CDR3 length is 14 residues. The germline CDR1 and CDR2 sequences are MNHEY and SVGAGI. The ends were cut back, 0 bases at V and 6 bases at J, with 8 bases in the middle. In DNA form, the CDR3 reads TGTGCCAGCAGTTACTCTCGGAGGCATGAAAAACTGTTTTTT. Its protein product is CASSYSRRHEKLFF.